These 9 T cell receptor beta chains share one sample of origin, sequenced in a study of cytomegalovirus exposure and HLA in healthy donors. PCR involved 60 Vbeta and 13 Jbeta primers. Profiled with immunoSEQ multiplex PCR; TCRdb holds only in-frame clones, not every one. The sample includes about 52,000 clones. The sample taken for sequencing was PBMCs. All receptors come from a woman between 55 and 75 years old in good health and CMV-seropositive.

J is TRBJ2-2 and V is TRBV18, with TRBD1 matching over 7 bases. Germline CDR1 KGHSH, CDR2 LQKENI. The CDR3 is 15 amino acids. J was trimmed by 1 base and V by 6 bases; bases with no gene match: 5. CDR3 region: CASSETGMNTGELFF. In DNA, the CDR3 is TGTGCCAGCTCGGAGACAGGGATGAACACCGGGGAGCTGTTTTTT.

The V call is TRBV4-1, the J call TRBJ1-1; D remains ambiguous. Germline V gene data show CDR1 as MGHRA and CDR2 as YSYEKL. V was cut by 2 bases and J by 0 bases, with 10 bases left in between. The CDR3 has 15 amino acids. The CDR3 DNA reads as TGCGCCAGCAGCCAAACAAATATCATGAACACTGAAGCTTTCTTT. It is translated as CASSQTNIMNTEAFF.

V usage is TRBV18 and J usage is TRBJ1-1; 7 nucleotides agree with TRBD1. The CDR3 is 12 amino acids. The junction had 7 bases not matched to a gene; V was cut back by 2 bases and J by 13 bases. Germline V CDR1 and CDR2: KGHSH, LQKENI. The CDR3 sequence is CASSPRGLGDFF. In DNA form, the CDR3 reads TGTGCCAGCTCACCAAGGGGGCTGGGGGATTTCTTT.

This CDR3 is CSVEVSTGGTQYF. CDR3 DNA sequence: TGCAGCGTTGAAGTAAGCACAGGGGGTACGCAGTATTTT. J is TRBJ2-3 and V is TRBV29-1; 8 bases line up with TRBD1. CDR1 is SQVTM, CDR2 ANQGSEA, per germline. This CDR3 is built from 13 residues. With V trimmed by 1 base and J by 8 bases, 5 bases remained unmatched.

The V and J genes are TRBV18 and TRBJ2-7, with D hard to call. V lost 4 bases, J lost 0 bases, and 19 bases lay in between. The CDR3 totals 17 residues. CDR1 KGHSH and CDR2 LQKENI come from the germline V gene. As DNA, the CDR3 is TGTGCCAGCTCACTTAGACACAGTGAAACGAGCTCCTACGAGCAGTACTTC. Translating it yields CASSLRHSETSSYEQYF.

The CDR3 region is CASSLVPAGGREQFF. The CDR3 coding sequence is TGCGCCAGCAGCTTGGTACCAGCGGGGGGCAGGGAGCAGTTCTTC. The rearrangement uses TRBV5-1 and TRBJ2-1, with 9 bases fitting TRBD2. The V gene's germline CDR1 is SGHRS and CDR2 YFSETQ. The ends lost 0 bases at V and 10 bases at J; junction bases unmatched: 8. The CDR3 loop spans 15 amino acids.

V gene TRBV15 combines with J gene TRBJ2-1, with 7 bases fitting TRBD2. This CDR3 has 15 residues. The V segment lost 7 bases and the J segment 6 bases; nucleotides outside the gene matches: 12. Per the germline V gene, CDR1 is LNHNV and CDR2 is YYDKDF (reference sequence). CDR3 region: CATKDPQRGLNEQFF. The CDR3 DNA reads TGTGCCACCAAAGATCCCCAGCGGGGTCTCAATGAGCAGTTCTTC.

The rearrangement uses TRBV10-3 and TRBJ2-2, with 9 bases matching TRBD1. Per the germline V gene, CDR1 is ENHRY and CDR2 is SYGVKD. This CDR3 has 18 amino acids. V trimming: 2 bases; J trimming: 1 base; junction bases outside the gene matches: 8. The CDR3 here is CAISEAGDRAWNTGELFF. The CDR3 nucleotides read TGTGCCATCAGTGAGGCTGGGGACAGGGCGTGGAACACCGGGGAGCTGTTTTTT.

V usage is TRBV10-2 and J usage is TRBJ2-7; tentative D call: TRBD1 (6 bases). V lost 3 bases and J 3 bases, leaving 27 bases between the germline ends. Per germline, CDR1 WSHSY and CDR2 SAAADI. The CDR3 is 19 amino acids. The CDR3 sequence: CASSDPGRGSQYYYYEQYF. Written as DNA, the CDR3 is TGCGCCAGCAGTGACCCCGGAAGGGGGAGCCAGTACTACTACTACGAGCAGTACTTC.